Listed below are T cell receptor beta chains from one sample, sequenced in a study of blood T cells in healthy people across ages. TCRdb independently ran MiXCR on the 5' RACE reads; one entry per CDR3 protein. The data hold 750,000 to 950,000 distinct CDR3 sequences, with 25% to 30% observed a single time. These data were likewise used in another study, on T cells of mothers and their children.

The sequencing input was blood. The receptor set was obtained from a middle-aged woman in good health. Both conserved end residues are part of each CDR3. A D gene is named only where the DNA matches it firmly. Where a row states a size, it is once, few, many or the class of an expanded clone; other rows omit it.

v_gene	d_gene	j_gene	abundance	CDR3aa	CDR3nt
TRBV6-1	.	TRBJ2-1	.	CASSGAGNEQFF	TGTGCCAGCAGTGGAGCCGGCAATGAGCAGTTCTTC
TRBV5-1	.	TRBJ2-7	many	CASMVSGSGDYEQYF	TGCGCCAGCATGGTCTCCGGGTCGGGAGACTACGAGCAGTACTTC
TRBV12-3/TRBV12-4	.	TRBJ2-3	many	CASSFAGDTQYF	TGTGCCAGCAGTTTTGCGGGAGATACGCAGTATTTT
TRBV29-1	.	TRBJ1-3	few	CSVDRGGNTIYF	TGCAGCGTTGACAGGGGTGGAAACACCATATATTTT
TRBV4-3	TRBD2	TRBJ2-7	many	CASSQDSPRGGNSYEQYF	TGCGCCAGCAGCCAAGATAGTCCGCGGGGGGGCAACTCCTACGAGCAGTACTTC
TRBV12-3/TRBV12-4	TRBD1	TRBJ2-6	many	CASSPGQGSSGANVLTF	TGTGCCAGCAGTCCGGGACAGGGGAGCTCTGGGGCCAACGTCCTGACTTTC
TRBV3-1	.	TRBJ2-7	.	CASSQQTRRHEQYF	TGTGCCAGCAGCCAACAAACTAGGAGGCACGAGCAGTACTTC
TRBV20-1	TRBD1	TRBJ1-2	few	CSARDGAGGSNYGYTF	TGCAGTGCTAGAGATGGTGCAGGGGGCAGTAACTATGGCTACACCTTC
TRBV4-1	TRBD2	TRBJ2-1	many	CASSLPSGGADEQFF	TGCGCCAGCAGCCTCCCTAGCGGGGGGGCTGATGAGCAGTTCTTC
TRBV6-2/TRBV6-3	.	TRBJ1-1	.	CASRFVPGLDTEAFF	TGTGCCAGCAGATTTGTCCCAGGGTTGGACACTGAAGCTTTCTTT
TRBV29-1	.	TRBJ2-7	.	CSVVRNSYEQYF	TGCAGCGTTGTAAGGAACTCCTACGAGCAGTACTTC
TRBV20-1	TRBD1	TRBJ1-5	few	CSAGQGSGFQPQHF	TGCAGTGCAGGACAGGGGTCGGGGTTTCAGCCCCAGCATTTT
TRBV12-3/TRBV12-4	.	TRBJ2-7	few	CTSSFPQTSSYEQYF	TGTACCAGCAGTTTCCCCCAGACTAGCTCCTACGAGCAGTACTTC
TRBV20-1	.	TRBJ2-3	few	CSTHRAQSTDTQYF	TGCAGTACACATAGAGCGCAGAGCACAGATACGCAGTATTTT
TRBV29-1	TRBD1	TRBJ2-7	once	CSAKGARDEQYF	TGCAGCGCCAAGGGGGCAAGGGACGAGCAGTACTTC
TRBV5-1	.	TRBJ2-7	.	CASSPRDSSSYEQYF	TGCGCCAGCAGCCCGCGGGACAGCTCCTCCTACGAGCAGTACTTC
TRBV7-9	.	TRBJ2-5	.	CASQSETWAETQYF	TGTGCCAGCCAAAGCGAGACCTGGGCGGAGACCCAGTACTTC
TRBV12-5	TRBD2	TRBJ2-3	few	CASGYNLGGRGYLNSTDTQYF	TGTGCTAGTGGTTACAACCTCGGTGGGCGGGGGTACTTAAATAGCACAGATACGCAGTATTTT
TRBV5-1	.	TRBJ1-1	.	CASSLDGGHTEAFF	TGCGCCAGCAGCTTGGATGGGGGGCACACTGAAGCTTTCTTT
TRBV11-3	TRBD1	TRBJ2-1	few	CASSRTGLANEQFF	TGTGCCAGCAGCCGGACAGGGTTGGCCAATGAGCAGTTCTTC
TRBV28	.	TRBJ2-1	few	CASSLIWVGQFF	TGTGCCAGCAGTTTAATTTGGGTGGGGCAGTTCTTC